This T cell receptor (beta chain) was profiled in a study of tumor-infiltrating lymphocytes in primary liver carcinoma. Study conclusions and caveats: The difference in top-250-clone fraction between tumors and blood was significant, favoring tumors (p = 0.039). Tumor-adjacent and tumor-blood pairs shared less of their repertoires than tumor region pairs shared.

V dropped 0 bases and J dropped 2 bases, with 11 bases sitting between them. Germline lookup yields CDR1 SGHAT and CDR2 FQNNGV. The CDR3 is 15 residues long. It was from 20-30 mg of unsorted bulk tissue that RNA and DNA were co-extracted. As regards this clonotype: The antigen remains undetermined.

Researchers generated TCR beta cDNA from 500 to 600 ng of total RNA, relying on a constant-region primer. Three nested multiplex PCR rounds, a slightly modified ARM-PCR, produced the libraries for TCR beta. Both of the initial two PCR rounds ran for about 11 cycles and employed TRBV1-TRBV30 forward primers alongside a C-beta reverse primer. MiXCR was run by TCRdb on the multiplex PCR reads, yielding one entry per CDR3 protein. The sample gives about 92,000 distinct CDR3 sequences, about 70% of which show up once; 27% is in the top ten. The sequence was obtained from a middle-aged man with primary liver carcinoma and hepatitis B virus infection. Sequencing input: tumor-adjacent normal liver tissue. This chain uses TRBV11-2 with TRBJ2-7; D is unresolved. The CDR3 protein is CASSLEYKAAYEQYF. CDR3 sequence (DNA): TGTGCCAGCAGCTTAGAGTACAAGGCAGCCTACGAGCAGTACTTC.